These T cell receptor beta chains were read from a single sample in a study of shared clonotypes between healthy human individuals. Libraries were prepared by immunoSEQ multiplex PCR; TCRdb keeps only in-frame clonotypes and omits some of them. This repertoire shows a few million clones, roughly 92% found once; its top ten account for around 0.14%. The specimen sequenced was naive CD4+ T cells sorted from blood. Receptors originate from a young man in good health. Each CDR3 is given with its conserved first and last residue.

CDR3 length,V gene,CDR3 protein
14,TRBV19,CASRDGGSYNEQFF
10,TRBV29-1,CSVGVEKLFF
17,TRBV5-4,CASSPRGGRQNTDTQYF
13,TRBV18,CASFTWGQYGYTF
11,TRBV6-6,CASSSRGEAFF
14,TRBV16,CASSQNAQALEAFF
15,TRBV7-9,CASGDNRGLPGELFF
13,TRBV6-1,CASRWTNYNEQFF
14,TRBV4-1,CASSSGIAIDTQYF
16,TRBV5-1,CASSLVPGNTAGELFF
14,TRBV7-9,CASSERVDTDTQYF
14,TRBV28,CASSRQGGGYEQYF